This TCR beta chain was retrieved from a study of human T cells and chemical hapten exposure (dated by TCRdb to 2020 to 2023). Looking at the study overall: For sensitization, 2% DPC in acetone was applied to a 2 cm by 2 cm area of upper inner arm skin. Throughout the roughly 23-week study period, patients were also given weekly therapeutic DPC doses on the scalp. Patch testing was performed on the upper back with Finn chambers containing 0.01% DPC, and the patch tests were scored after 6 days according to International Contact Dermatitis Research Group standards. Alopecia areata with under or over 50% scalp involvement, alopecia totalis and alopecia universalis were represented in the patient cohort, which was mostly female. Libraries were pooled for sequencing, and variation in per-sample TCR yields was attributed mainly to small differences in library volumes within the pool. This study followed changes in the peripheral blood TCR repertoire in vivo during primary and secondary sensitization of alopecia patients to the hapten diphenylcyclopropenone (DPC). Blood samples were taken from patients before sensitization (week 0) and then at 2, 6 and about 24 weeks after DPC sensitization. For TCR sequencing, blood came from 25 to 35 alopecia patients at anywhere from one to four time points (pre-sensitization, 2, 6 and 24 weeks). Overall results and qualifications from the work: All patients had alopecia, a presumed autoimmune disease, so their immune response might differ from that of healthy individuals. The number of PT1 expanded TCRs positively correlated with patch test score, significant at thresholds 8, 16 and 32 but not 4. Repeated subsampling changed both the strength of the expansion versus patch-test correlation and the threshold at which that correlation became significant. DPC sensitization did not change the number of TCRs with a frequency above 1 in 1000, and there was no evidence of changes in global repertoire structure. Significantly more large CDR3 similarity clusters were formed by expanded TCRs than by pre-sensitization or healthy control sets, consistent with antigen-driven responses.

The CDR3 goes from the cysteine to the phenylalanine over 14 residues. Only the CDR3 region is kept as DNA, spanning 42 bases read in frame from base 1. Deletion took 4 bases off V and 6 bases off J, with a span of 13 bases between the germline ends. Interpreted using the paper, the time point label stands for: patch test 1, 2 weeks after DPC sensitization. In the paper's terms, the treatment or condition label means: therapeutic diphenylcyclopropenone sensitization with weekly scalp DPC. Blood at each patch-test visit was drawn before the patch test was applied. Eligible patients were aged 18 to 70, diagnosed with alopecia, deemed suitable for DPC therapy, and excluded if pregnant. Total RNA was extracted from unfractionated whole blood that had been collected in Tempus Blood RNA tubes. This clonotype was recorded a few times. The antigen this receptor binds is unknown. Base qualities are missing; no much larger clone stands one base away.

The method behind the library was RACE. Instrument used: NextSeq 500. During library preparation, unique molecular identifiers were attached to individual cDNA molecules so that TCRs could be counted in a quantitative, reproducible way. For every blood RNA sample, sequencing covered both the TCR alpha and TCR beta chains. Per the original workflow: A median of about 87,000 TCRs per sample was observed, with a range of about 20,000 to 690,600. The Decombinator software suite was used to annotate V, J and CDR3 in the TCR reads. To make PS versus PT1 abundance plots, every sample was subsampled to the same number of TCRs (28,000). TCRs were defined as expanded if absent before sensitization and observed at least eight times at the 2-week time point. TCRdb's own reprocessing of the public reads used fastp at Q25 and MiXCR and kept productive beta chains. Every entry covers one CDR3 protein and lists the most common genes and DNA from its rows. The V and J calls shown here were made by TCRdb, not taken from the authors' results. In this sample the table shows roughly 70,000 distinct CDR3 sequences, more than 8% of which occur a single time. The ten largest make up less than 4% of the sample.

The receptor comes from a woman in her 40s with alopecia areata. Some clones in this sample may be carry-over from other donors' samples. The rearrangement combines TRBV12-3 or TRBV12-4 with TRBJ1-5; the D gene lacks a confident call. This material consisted of whole blood, taken in connection with sensitization to the hapten diphenylcyclopropenone (DPC). The encoded CDR3 is CASSSRVGSQPQHF. Here is the DNA: TGTGCCAGCAGTTCCCGGGTAGGAAGTCAGCCCCAGCATTTT.